This T cell receptor (beta chain) came from a study of tumor and adjacent non-tumor tissue in lung cancer. The germline CDR1 and CDR2 sequences are SGHTA and FQGNSA. CDR3 length: 16 residues. A note on this clonotype: The junction and the germline gene differ at one end; a read error may be behind it.

The library came from three nested PCR rounds adapted from ARM-PCR protocols. TCRdb re-called the multiplex PCR reads through MiXCR, storing one row per CDR3 protein. The sample holds approximately 120,000 distinct CDR3 sequences, 60% to 80% seen once. No cell sorting was done before RNA was extracted from the tissue. Newly diagnosed lung cancer patients had thoracic surgery in China, August–late 2014, without prior chemotherapy. This chain uses TRBV7-2 with TRBJ2-1; perhaps D is TRBD1 or TRBD2 (6 bases each). The TCR sequence derives from a woman aged 55-75 years with non-small cell lung cancer. The sample was lung tumor tissue. The CDR3 sequence is CASSLEGSGGYNEHFF. CDR3 nucleotides: TGTGCCAGCAGCTTAGAGGGCTCCGGGGGCTACAATGAGCACTTCTTC.